Shown below are 10 T cell receptor beta chains from a single sample sequenced in a study of cytomegalovirus exposure and HLA in healthy donors. The PCR contained 60 Vbeta and 13 Jbeta primers. Sequencing used immunoSEQ multiplex PCR; TCRdb keeps in-frame clones, though not all of them. Counted here are almost 95,000 clones, 50% to 75% occurring once; the ten biggest clones make up under 4%. Sequenced: PBMCs. These receptors were obtained from a young man in good health and CMV-seronegative.

The rearrangement links TRBV7-9 to TRBJ2-7; D perhaps matches TRBD2 (5 bases). V was clipped by 5 bases and J by 7 bases, with 9 bases between them. The CDR3 covers 11 residues. Germline CDR1 and CDR2: SEHNR and FQNEAQ (reference sequence). The DNA of the CDR3 is TGTGCCAGCAGCCAGAGGGAGGAGCAGTACTTC. Its translation is CASSQREEQYF.

This chain links TRBV7-8 with TRBJ1-4; D gene uncertain. The CDR3 is 16 amino acids. CDR1 is SGHVS and CDR2 is FQNEAQ in the germline V gene. Trimming removed 5 bases at V and 4 bases at J, with 17 bases between. The CDR3 DNA reads as TGTGCCAGCAGCGACCCTCGTCGGAGCCTTAATGAAAAACTGTTTTTT. Translated, it gives CASSDPRRSLNEKLFF.

The chain is built from TRBV6-1 and TRBJ2-1, with 12 bases lining up with TRBD1. Germline-derived CDR1 and CDR2 are MNHNS and SASEGT. V gave up 8 bases and J gave up 7 bases; unmatched junction bases: 6. This CDR3 has 14 amino acids. The CDR3, as DNA: TGTGCCAGCGACCGGGACAGGGGGCTGAATGAGCAGTTCTTC. It yields the protein CASDRDRGLNEQFF.

This clone occurred a few times. V gene TRBV5-4 combines with J gene TRBJ1-1; 7 bases agree with TRBD1. J gave up 0 bases and V 6 bases, and 11 bases lay outside the gene matches. The germline V gene has CDR1 SGHNT and CDR2 YYREEE (reference sequence). This CDR3 spans 16 amino acids. DNA for the CDR3: TGTGCCAGCACCCCCAGACCAGGGGGGATGAACACTGAAGCTTTCTTT. This gives the protein CASTPRPGGMNTEAFF.

The rearrangement uses TRBV5-6 and TRBJ2-3; the match to TRBD2 covers 9 bases. The CDR3 covers 16 residues. Germline CDR1 SGHDT, CDR2 YYEEEE. J was trimmed by 6 bases and V by 2 bases; bases with no gene match: 10. The CDR3, as DNA: TGTGCCAGCAGCTTTAGCGGGGGCCACTTAACCGATACGCAGTATTTT. Its translation: CASSFSGGHLTDTQYF.

This clone was detected only a few times. The chain combines TRBV19 with TRBJ2-7, with 10 bases matching TRBD1. With V trimmed by 4 bases and J by 2 bases, 8 bases remained unmatched. In germline, CDR1 is LNHDA, CDR2 SQIVND (reference sequence). This CDR3 region has 16 residues. Here the CDR3 DNA reads TGTGCCAGTAGTAGACGCCAGGACAGGGGGGCCTACGAGCAGTACTTC. It specifies CASSRRQDRGAYEQYF.

The gene calls are TRBV7-3 and TRBJ2-1, with 8 positions matching TRBD2. Germline lookup yields CDR1 SGHTA and CDR2 FQGTGA. The CDR3 is 14 amino acids. J was trimmed by 4 bases and V by 5 bases; bases with no gene match: 4. The CDR3 here is CASSPLAGYNEQFF. Here the CDR3 DNA reads TGTGCCAGCAGCCCCTTAGCGGGGTACAATGAGCAGTTCTTC.

The genes are TRBV4-1 and TRBJ2-7; 9 positions match TRBD1. The CDR3 is made up of 15 amino acids. Germline V gene lookup returns CDR1 MGHRA and CDR2 YSYEKL. V trimming: 2 bases; J trimming: 4 bases; junction bases outside the gene matches: 6. DNA of the CDR3: TGCGCCAGCAGCCAACCGGGACAGGGAAGGTACGAGCAGTACTTC. Its translation is CASSQPGQGRYEQYF.

The chain links TRBV11-3 to TRBJ2-7, with a tentative D call TRBD2 (5 bases). Trimming removed 1 base at V and 2 bases at J, with 12 bases between. Germline CDR1 reads SGHNT; CDR2 reads YENEEA. The CDR3 extends over 15 amino acids. The CDR3 loop reads CASSLVRVRTYEQYF. In nucleotides, the CDR3 is TGTGCCAGCAGCTTAGTGAGGGTCAGAACCTACGAGCAGTACTTC.

This clone appeared once. The chain carries TRBV6-1 and TRBJ1-4; weak D call: TRBD1 (5 bases). With 0 bases removed from V and 8 bases from J, the gap between germline ends came to 19 bases. Germline V gene data show CDR1 as MNHNS and CDR2 as SASEGT. The CDR3 extends over 17 amino acids. The CDR3 coding sequence is TGTGCCAGCAGTGAAGCGCTTCACGCAGGGAGGTACGAAAAACTGTTTTTT. Its translation is CASSEALHAGRYEKLFF.